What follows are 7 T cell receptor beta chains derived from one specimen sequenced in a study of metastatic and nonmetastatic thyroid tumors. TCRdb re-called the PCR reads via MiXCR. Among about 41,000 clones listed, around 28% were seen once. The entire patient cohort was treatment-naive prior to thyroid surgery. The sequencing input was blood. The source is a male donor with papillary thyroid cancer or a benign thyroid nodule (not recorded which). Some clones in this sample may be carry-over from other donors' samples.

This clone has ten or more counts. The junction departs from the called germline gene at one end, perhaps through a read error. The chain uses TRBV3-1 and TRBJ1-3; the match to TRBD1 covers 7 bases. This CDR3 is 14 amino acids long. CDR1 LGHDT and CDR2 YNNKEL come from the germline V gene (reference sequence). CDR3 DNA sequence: TGTGCCAGCAGCACTAGGGGGCAAGGAAACGCCATATATTTT. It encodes CASSTRGQGNAIYF.

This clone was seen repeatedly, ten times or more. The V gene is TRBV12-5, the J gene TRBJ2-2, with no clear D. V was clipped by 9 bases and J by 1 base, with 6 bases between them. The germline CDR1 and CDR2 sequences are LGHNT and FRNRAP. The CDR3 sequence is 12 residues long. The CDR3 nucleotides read TGTGCTAGGCAGATGAACACCGGGGAGCTGTTTTTT. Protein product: CARQMNTGELFF.

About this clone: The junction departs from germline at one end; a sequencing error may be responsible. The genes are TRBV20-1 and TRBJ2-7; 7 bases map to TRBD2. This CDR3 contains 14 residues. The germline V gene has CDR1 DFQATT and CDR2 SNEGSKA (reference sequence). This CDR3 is CSARGGANSYERYF. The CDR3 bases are TGCAGTGCTAGGGGAGGGGCTAACTCATACGAGCGGTACTTC.

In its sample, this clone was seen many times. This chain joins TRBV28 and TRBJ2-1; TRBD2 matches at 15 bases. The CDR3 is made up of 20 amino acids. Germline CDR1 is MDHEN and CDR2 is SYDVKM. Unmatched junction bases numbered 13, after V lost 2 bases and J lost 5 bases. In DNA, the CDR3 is TGTGCCAGCAGTTTAATTCAGGGACTAGCGGGAGGCCTTAAAGACAATGAGCAGTTCTTC. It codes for CASSLIQGLAGGLKDNEQFF.

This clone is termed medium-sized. CDR3 amino acids: CASSQESGFSYEQYF. Written as DNA, the CDR3 is TGCGCCAGCAGCCAAGAATCCGGTTTCTCCTACGAGCAGTACTTC. The genes are TRBV4-1 and TRBJ2-7; no definite D call. Trimming took off 0 bases at V and 0 bases at J, with 9 bases between the two ends. Per the germline V gene, CDR1 is MGHRA and CDR2 is YSYEKL. The CDR3 has 15 amino acids.

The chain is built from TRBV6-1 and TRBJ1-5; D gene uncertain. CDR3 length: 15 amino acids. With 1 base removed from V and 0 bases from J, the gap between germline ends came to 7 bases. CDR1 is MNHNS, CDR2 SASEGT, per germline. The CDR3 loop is CASSEEAGSNQPQHF. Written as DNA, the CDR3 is TGTGCCAGCAGTGAAGAGGCGGGTAGCAATCAGCCCCAGCATTTT.

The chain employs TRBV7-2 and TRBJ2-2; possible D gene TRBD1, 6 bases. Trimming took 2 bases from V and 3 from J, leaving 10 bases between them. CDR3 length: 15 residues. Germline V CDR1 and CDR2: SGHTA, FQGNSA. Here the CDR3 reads CASSLTGTHTGELFF. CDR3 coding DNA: TGTGCCAGCAGCTTAACAGGGACCCACACCGGGGAGCTGTTTTTT.